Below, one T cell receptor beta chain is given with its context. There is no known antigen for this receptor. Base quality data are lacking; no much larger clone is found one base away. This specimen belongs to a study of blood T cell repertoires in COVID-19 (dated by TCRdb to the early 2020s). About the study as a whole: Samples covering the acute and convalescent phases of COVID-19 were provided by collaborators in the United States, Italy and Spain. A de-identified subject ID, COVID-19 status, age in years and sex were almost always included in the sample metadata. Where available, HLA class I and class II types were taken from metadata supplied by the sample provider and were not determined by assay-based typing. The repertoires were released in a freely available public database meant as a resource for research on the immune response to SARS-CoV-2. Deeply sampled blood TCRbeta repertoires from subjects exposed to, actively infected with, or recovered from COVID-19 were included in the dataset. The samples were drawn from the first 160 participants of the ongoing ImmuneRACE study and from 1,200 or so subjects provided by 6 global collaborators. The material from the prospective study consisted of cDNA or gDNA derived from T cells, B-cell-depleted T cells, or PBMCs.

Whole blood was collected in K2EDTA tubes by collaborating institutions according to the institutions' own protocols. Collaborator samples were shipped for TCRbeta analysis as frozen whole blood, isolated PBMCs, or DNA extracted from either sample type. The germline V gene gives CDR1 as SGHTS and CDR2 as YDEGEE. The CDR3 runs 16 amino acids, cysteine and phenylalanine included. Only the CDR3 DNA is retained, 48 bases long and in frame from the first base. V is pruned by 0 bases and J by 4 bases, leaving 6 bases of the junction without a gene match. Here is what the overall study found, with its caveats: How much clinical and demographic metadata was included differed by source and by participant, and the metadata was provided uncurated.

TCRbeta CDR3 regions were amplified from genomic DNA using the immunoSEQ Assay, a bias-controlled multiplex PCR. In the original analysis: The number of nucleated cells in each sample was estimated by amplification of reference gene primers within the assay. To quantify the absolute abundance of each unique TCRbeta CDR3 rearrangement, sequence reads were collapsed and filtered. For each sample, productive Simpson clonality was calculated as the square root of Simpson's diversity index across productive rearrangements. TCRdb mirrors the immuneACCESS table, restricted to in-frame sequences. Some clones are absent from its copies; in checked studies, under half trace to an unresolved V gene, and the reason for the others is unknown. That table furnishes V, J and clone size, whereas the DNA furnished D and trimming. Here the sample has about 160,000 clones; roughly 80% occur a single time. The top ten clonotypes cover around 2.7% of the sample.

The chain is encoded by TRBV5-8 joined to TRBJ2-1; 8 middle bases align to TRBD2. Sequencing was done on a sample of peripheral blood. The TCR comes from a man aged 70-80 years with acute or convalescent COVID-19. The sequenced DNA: TGTGCCAGCAGCTTGGTTCGGTTAGCGGGATACAATGAGCAGTTCTTC. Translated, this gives CASSLVRLAGYNEQFF.